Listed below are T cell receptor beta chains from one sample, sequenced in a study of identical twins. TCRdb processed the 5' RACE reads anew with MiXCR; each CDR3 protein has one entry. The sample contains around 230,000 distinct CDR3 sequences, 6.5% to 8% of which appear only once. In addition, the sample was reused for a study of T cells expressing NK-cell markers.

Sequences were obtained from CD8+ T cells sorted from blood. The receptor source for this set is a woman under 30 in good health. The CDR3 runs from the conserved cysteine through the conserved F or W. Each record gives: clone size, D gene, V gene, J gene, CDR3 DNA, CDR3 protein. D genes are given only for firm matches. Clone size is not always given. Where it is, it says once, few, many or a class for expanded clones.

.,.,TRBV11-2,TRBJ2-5,TGTGCCAGCAGCTTCGGGTACCAAGAGACCCAGTACTTC,CASSFGYQETQYF
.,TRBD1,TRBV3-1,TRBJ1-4,TGTGCCAGCAGCCAGACAGGGAATGAAAAACTGTTTTTT,CASSQTGNEKLFF
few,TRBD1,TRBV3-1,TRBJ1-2,TGTGCCAGCAGCCATCGGGACAGCGTTAACTATGGCTACACCTTC,CASSHRDSVNYGYTF
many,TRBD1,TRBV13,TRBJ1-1,TGTGCCAGCGAGCCAGGGGGGATGAGCACTGAAGCTTTCTTT,CASEPGGMSTEAFF
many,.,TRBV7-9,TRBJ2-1,TGTGCCAGCAGCTTATTCAGTGGTGAGCAGTTCTTC,CASSLFSGEQFF
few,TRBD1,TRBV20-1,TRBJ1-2,TGCAGTGCTAGGGAGACAGGGGATGGCTACACCTTC,CSARETGDGYTF
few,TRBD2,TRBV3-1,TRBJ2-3,TGTGCCAGCAGCCAAGAACTAGCGGGGGGGCTTGCAGATACGCAGTATTTT,CASSQELAGGLADTQYF
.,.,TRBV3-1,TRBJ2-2,TGTGCCAGCAGCCAAGATGGGAGCTGGACGGGGGAGCTGTTTTTT,CASSQDGSWTGELFF
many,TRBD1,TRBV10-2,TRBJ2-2,TGCGCCAGCAGGGACAGGGGCACCGGGGAGCTGTTTTTT,CASRDRGTGELFF
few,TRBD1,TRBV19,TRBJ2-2,TGTGCCAGTAGTACCGGGACAGGGAACACCGGGGAGCTGTTTTTT,CASSTGTGNTGELFF
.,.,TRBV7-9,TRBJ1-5,TGTGCCAGCAGCTCGTCGGGGAATATCAATCAGCCCCAGCATTTT,CASSSSGNINQPQHF
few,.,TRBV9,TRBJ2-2,TGTGCCAGCAGCGAACATGGGTCCGGGGCCGGGGAGCTGTTTTTT,CASSEHGSGAGELFF
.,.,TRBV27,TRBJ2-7,TGTGCCAGCAGTCACATTCGGACAGACGAGCAGTACTTC,CASSHIRTDEQYF
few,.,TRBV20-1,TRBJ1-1,TGCAGTGCAACCCGGGACGTCACTGAAGCTTTCTTT,CSATRDVTEAFF
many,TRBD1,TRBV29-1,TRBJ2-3,TGCAGCGTTGATCCGGACAGGGTCACAGATACGCAGTATTTT,CSVDPDRVTDTQYF
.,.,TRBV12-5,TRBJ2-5,TGTGCTAGTGGTTTGGTAGCGGCGGGGCGCGGAGAGACCCAGTACTTC,CASGLVAAGRGETQYF
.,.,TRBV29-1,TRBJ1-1,TGCAGCGTTACAGGGAACACTGAAGCTTTCTTT,CSVTGNTEAFF
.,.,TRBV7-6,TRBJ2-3,TGTGCCAGCAGCGGATACGGGGGCACAGATACGCAGTATTTT,CASSGYGGTDTQYF
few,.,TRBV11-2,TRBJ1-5,TGTGCCAGCAGCTTGGCCGCACTTCAGCCCCAGCATTTT,CASSLAALQPQHF
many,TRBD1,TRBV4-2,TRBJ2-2,TGTGCCAGCAGCCAAGCAGGGGGAAACACCGGGGAGCTGTTTTTT,CASSQAGGNTGELFF
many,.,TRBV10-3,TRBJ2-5,TGTGCCATCAGTGATCCGTGGAGCCAACTACAAGAGACCCAGTACTTC,CAISDPWSQLQETQYF
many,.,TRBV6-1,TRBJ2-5,TGTGCCAGTAAAGGGACATTAAAGACCCAGTACTTC,CASKGTLKTQYF
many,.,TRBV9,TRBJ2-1,TGTGCCAGCAGCACATCCCCGGAGGGCTCCTACAATGAGCAGTTCTTC,CASSTSPEGSYNEQFF
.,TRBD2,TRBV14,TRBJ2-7,TGTGCCAGCAGCCAAGACTCCCCCTGGACTAGCGGGACTTACGAGCAGTACTTC,CASSQDSPWTSGTYEQYF
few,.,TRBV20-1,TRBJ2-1,TGCAGTGCTAGGGACCAGGGCAATGAGCAGTTCTTC,CSARDQGNEQFF
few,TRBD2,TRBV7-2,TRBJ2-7,TGTGCCAGCAGCACGGGACTAGCGGGAAGGGGCTACGAGCAGTACTTC,CASSTGLAGRGYEQYF
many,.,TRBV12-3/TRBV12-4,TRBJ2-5,TGTGCCAGCAGCCTAGCCGGGACCCAGTACTTC,CASSLAGTQYF
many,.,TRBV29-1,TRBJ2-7,TGCAGCGTTGAAGATCCAGGAGCTTACGAGCAGTACTTC,CSVEDPGAYEQYF
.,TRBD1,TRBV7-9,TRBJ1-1,TGTGCCAGCAGCCCGACCACAGGGGACACTGAAGCTTTCTTT,CASSPTTGDTEAFF